This TCR beta chain appears in the sequencing data of a study of CD8 T cells in Susac syndrome. The CDR3 loop spans 12 amino acids. The V gene's germline CDR1 is SGHRS and CDR2 YFSETQ. The trim removed 7 bases at V and 5 bases at J, leaving 5 bases unmatched. Reverse transcription of about 0.45 to 1 ug RNA was carried out with random hexamers. TCRdb recomputed calls from the immunoSEQ multiplex PCR reads with MiXCR, one row per CDR3 protein. The sample carries 250,000 to 350,000 distinct CDR3 sequences, about 91% recorded once. The table lists this clonotype with a count of one. Its antigen remains unidentified. Study-wide points: As the study acknowledged, the number of individuals who were part of its TCR sequencing and HLA analysis was relatively small.

Input material: CD4+ T cells from PBMCs. The TCR sequence derives from a human donor with multiple sclerosis. The chain recombines TRBV5-1 with TRBJ1-1, with TRBD1 matching over 7 bases. The CDR3, as DNA: TGCGCCAGCTCAGACAGGGTGACTGAAGCTTTCTTT. Its translation: CASSDRVTEAFF.